This is a list of T cell receptor beta chains from one sample in a study of control samples from healthy donors and cancer patients. The protocol was immunoSEQ multiplex PCR, while the TCRdb copy is restricted to in-frame clones and leaves out a portion. The repertoire includes about 180,000 clones, around 92% of them detected once, and roughly 2% sits in the top ten. Sample: blood. The receptor set was obtained from a middle-aged woman in good health. Both conserved end residues are part of each CDR3. Each record gives: V gene, D gene, clone size, J gene, CDR3 DNA, CDR3 protein. D genes are given only for firm matches. Some rows have no size entry. The others give once, few or many, or a class for an expanded clone.

v_call: TRBV10-1
d_call: TRBD2
clone_size: .
j_call: TRBJ2-5
cdr3_nt: TGCGCCAGCAGTGCGGGGAGGAGCGGGGGGGCCGGAGAGACCCAGTACTTC
cdr3_aa: CASSAGRSGGAGETQYF

v_call: TRBV10-3
d_call: TRBD1
clone_size: .
j_call: TRBJ2-7
cdr3_nt: TGTGCCATCAGTGAGTCGAGGTCCAGGGGGATCTTCCACGAGCAGTACTTC
cdr3_aa: CAISESRSRGIFHEQYF

v_call: TRBV5-4
d_call: TRBD2
clone_size: .
j_call: TRBJ2-7
cdr3_nt: TGTGCCAGCAGCCCCGAACTAGCGGGGGCCTCCTACGAGCAGTACTTC
cdr3_aa: CASSPELAGASYEQYF

v_call: TRBV3-1/TRBV3-2
d_call: .
clone_size: .
j_call: TRBJ2-7
cdr3_nt: TGTGCCAGCAGCCAAGAGAGGTCCGGCGAGCAGTACTTC
cdr3_aa: CASSQERSGEQYF

v_call: TRBV12-3/TRBV12-4
d_call: .
clone_size: .
j_call: TRBJ2-5
cdr3_nt: TGTGCCAGCAAAGGCACTGGAAAAGAGACCCAGTACTTC
cdr3_aa: CASKGTGKETQYF

v_call: TRBV5-6
d_call: .
clone_size: .
j_call: TRBJ1-1
cdr3_nt: TGTGCCAGCAGCCTGGCCCTGAACACTGAAGCTTTCTTT
cdr3_aa: CASSLALNTEAFF

v_call: TRBV10-3
d_call: TRBD1
clone_size: .
j_call: TRBJ1-1
cdr3_nt: TGTGCCATCAGTGAGGGACAGGGCGGTGGCACTGAAGCTTTCTTT
cdr3_aa: CAISEGQGGGTEAFF

v_call: TRBV27
d_call: .
clone_size: once
j_call: TRBJ2-5
cdr3_nt: TGTGCCAGCAGTTTTCCGGGACACCGACAAGAGACCCAGTACTTC
cdr3_aa: CASSFPGHRQETQYF

v_call: TRBV19
d_call: .
clone_size: .
j_call: TRBJ2-5
cdr3_nt: TGTGCCAGTAGTATACTCGACGGAGAGACCCAGTACTTC
cdr3_aa: CASSILDGETQYF

v_call: TRBV1
d_call: .
clone_size: .
j_call: TRBJ1-2
cdr3_nt: TGCACCAGCAGCCAAGATCTTTGGGGACCGTGGGCCCATGGCTACACCTTC
cdr3_aa: CTSSQDLWGPWAHGYTF

v_call: TRBV2
d_call: TRBD2
clone_size: once
j_call: TRBJ2-5
cdr3_nt: TGTGCCAGCAGTGCCACCGGGACTAGCGCGGAGACCCAGTACTTC
cdr3_aa: CASSATGTSAETQYF

v_call: TRBV5-8
d_call: .
clone_size: .
j_call: TRBJ2-3
cdr3_nt: TGTGCCAGCACTAATTCGGGGGGCGCGGTAGATACGCAGTATTTT
cdr3_aa: CASTNSGGAVDTQYF

v_call: TRBV12-3/TRBV12-4
d_call: .
clone_size: .
j_call: TRBJ1-2
cdr3_nt: TGTGCCAGCAGCTTAGGTAGGGGTTCTGGCTACACCTTC
cdr3_aa: CASSLGRGSGYTF

v_call: TRBV7-2
d_call: .
clone_size: .
j_call: TRBJ1-5
cdr3_nt: TGTGCCAGCAGCTCTCCCTACAAGAATCAGCCCCAGCATTTT
cdr3_aa: CASSSPYKNQPQHF

v_call: TRBV7-2
d_call: TRBD1
clone_size: .
j_call: TRBJ1-5
cdr3_nt: TGTGCCAGCAGCTTAGCTACAGGGGCCGGTCAGCCCCAGCATTTT
cdr3_aa: CASSLATGAGQPQHF

v_call: TRBV29-1
d_call: .
clone_size: .
j_call: TRBJ2-3
cdr3_nt: TGCAGCGTCGACGGACAGAACACAGATACGCAGTATTTT
cdr3_aa: CSVDGQNTDTQYF

v_call: TRBV2
d_call: .
clone_size: .
j_call: TRBJ1-5
cdr3_nt: TGTGCCAGCAGTGAAGCTGGGGGCTGGAGTCAGCCCCAGCATTTT
cdr3_aa: CASSEAGGWSQPQHF

v_call: TRBV4-2
d_call: .
clone_size: few
j_call: TRBJ1-2
cdr3_nt: TGTGCCAGCAGCCAAGACACTAACTATGGCTACACCTTC
cdr3_aa: CASSQDTNYGYTF

v_call: TRBV11-2
d_call: TRBD1
clone_size: .
j_call: TRBJ1-1
cdr3_nt: TGTGCCAGCAGCTCCCTCCGCACAGGGGCCTACACTGAAGCTTTCTTT
cdr3_aa: CASSSLRTGAYTEAFF

v_call: TRBV10-1
d_call: .
clone_size: .
j_call: TRBJ1-2
cdr3_nt: TGCGCCAGCAGTGGAACCAGAGATGGCTACACCTTC
cdr3_aa: CASSGTRDGYTF

v_call: TRBV12-5
d_call: TRBD1
clone_size: .
j_call: TRBJ2-5
cdr3_nt: TGTGCTAGTGGTTTGGTATTGGGGACAGGGGGCACGGGGACCCAGTACTTC
cdr3_aa: CASGLVLGTGGTGTQYF

v_call: TRBV18
d_call: TRBD1
clone_size: .
j_call: TRBJ1-5
cdr3_nt: TGTGCCAGCTCACCACGGGAAGGGGGCGGCAATCAGCCCCAGCATTTT
cdr3_aa: CASSPREGGGNQPQHF

v_call: TRBV7-3
d_call: .
clone_size: .
j_call: TRBJ1-5
cdr3_nt: TGTGCCAGCAGCTGGTCCCAGGGGCAGCCCCAGCATTTT
cdr3_aa: CASSWSQGQPQHF

v_call: TRBV10-3
d_call: .
clone_size: .
j_call: TRBJ2-3
cdr3_nt: TGTGCCAGCCAGATAGCGGGCACAGATACGCAGTATTTT
cdr3_aa: CASQIAGTDTQYF

v_call: TRBV24-1
d_call: .
clone_size: .
j_call: TRBJ2-3
cdr3_nt: TGTGCCACCAGTGATTTAAAATCGGGAACAGATACGCAGTATTTT
cdr3_aa: CATSDLKSGTDTQYF

v_call: TRBV14
d_call: TRBD2
clone_size: .
j_call: TRBJ2-7
cdr3_nt: TGTGCCAGCAGCCGGGGGGGAGCGGCGACCTACGAGCAGTACTTC
cdr3_aa: CASSRGGAATYEQYF

v_call: TRBV7-3
d_call: TRBD2
clone_size: .
j_call: TRBJ2-7
cdr3_nt: TGTGCCAGCAGCTTAAGCCTAGCGGGGGGCTCCTACGAGCAGTACTTC
cdr3_aa: CASSLSLAGGSYEQYF

v_call: TRBV6-1
d_call: .
clone_size: .
j_call: TRBJ1-5
cdr3_nt: TGTGCCAGCAGTGAAAGTGGGAATCAGCCCCAGCATTTT
cdr3_aa: CASSESGNQPQHF

v_call: TRBV6-5
d_call: .
clone_size: .
j_call: TRBJ1-1
cdr3_nt: TGTGCCGGTGCGGGCAACACTGAAGCTTTCTTT
cdr3_aa: CAGAGNTEAFF

v_call: TRBV4-1
d_call: .
clone_size: .
j_call: TRBJ1-1
cdr3_nt: TGCGCCAGCAGCCAAGAGGGGCTTGCGGGGGCTGAAGCTTTCTTT
cdr3_aa: CASSQEGLAGAEAFF

v_call: TRBV5-1
d_call: .
clone_size: .
j_call: TRBJ1-1
cdr3_nt: TGCGCCAGCAGCGCCGACAGCCCGAAGACTGAAGCTTTCTTT
cdr3_aa: CASSADSPKTEAFF

v_call: TRBV7-8
d_call: TRBD2
clone_size: .
j_call: TRBJ2-2
cdr3_nt: TGTGCCAGCAGCCGATTACTAGCGGGGGAGACCGGGGAGCTGTTTTTT
cdr3_aa: CASSRLLAGETGELFF

v_call: TRBV10-1
d_call: .
clone_size: .
j_call: TRBJ2-7
cdr3_nt: TGCGCCAGCATTGAAGACAGGCCTTCCTACGAGCAGTACTTC
cdr3_aa: CASIEDRPSYEQYF

v_call: TRBV7-9
d_call: .
clone_size: .
j_call: TRBJ2-5
cdr3_nt: TGTGCCAGCAGCTCGACAGAGTACCAAGAGACCCAGTACTTC
cdr3_aa: CASSSTEYQETQYF

v_call: TRBV7-9
d_call: .
clone_size: .
j_call: TRBJ1-4
cdr3_nt: TGTGCCAGCAGCTCCGGCGGGGATGCAACTAATGAAAAACTGTTTTTT
cdr3_aa: CASSSGGDATNEKLFF

v_call: TRBV5-6
d_call: .
clone_size: once
j_call: TRBJ1-2
cdr3_nt: TGTGCCAGCACCAATACGGACAGTCCATATGGCTACACCTTC
cdr3_aa: CASTNTDSPYGYTF

v_call: TRBV28
d_call: TRBD2
clone_size: .
j_call: TRBJ2-2
cdr3_nt: TGTGCCGGAAAAGCGGGGGCCGGGGAGCTGTTTTTT
cdr3_aa: CAGKAGAGELFF

v_call: TRBV5-1
d_call: .
clone_size: .
j_call: TRBJ2-5
cdr3_nt: TGCGCCAGCAGCTCGGTTCAAGAGACCCAGTACTTC
cdr3_aa: CASSSVQETQYF